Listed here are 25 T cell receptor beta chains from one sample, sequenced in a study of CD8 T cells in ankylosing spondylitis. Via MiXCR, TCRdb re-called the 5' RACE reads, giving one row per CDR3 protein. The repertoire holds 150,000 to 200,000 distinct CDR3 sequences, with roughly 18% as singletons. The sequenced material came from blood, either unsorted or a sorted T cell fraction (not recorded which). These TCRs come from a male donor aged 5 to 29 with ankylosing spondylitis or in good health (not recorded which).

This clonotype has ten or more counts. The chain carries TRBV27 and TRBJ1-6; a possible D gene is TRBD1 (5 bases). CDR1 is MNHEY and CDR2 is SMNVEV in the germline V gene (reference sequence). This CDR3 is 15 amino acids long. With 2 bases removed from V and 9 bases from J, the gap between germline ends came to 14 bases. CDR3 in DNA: TGTGCCAGCAGTTTAGAGAGTAGGGGCAGTTCACCCCTCCACTTT. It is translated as CASSLESRGSSPLHF.

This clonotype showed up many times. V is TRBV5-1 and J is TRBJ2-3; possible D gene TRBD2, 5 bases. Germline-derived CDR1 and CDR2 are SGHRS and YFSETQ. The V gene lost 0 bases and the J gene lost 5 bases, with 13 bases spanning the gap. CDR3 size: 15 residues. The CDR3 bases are TGCGCCAGCAGCTTGGATGGACTCCGGGAAGATACGCAGTATTTT. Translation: CASSLDGLREDTQYF.

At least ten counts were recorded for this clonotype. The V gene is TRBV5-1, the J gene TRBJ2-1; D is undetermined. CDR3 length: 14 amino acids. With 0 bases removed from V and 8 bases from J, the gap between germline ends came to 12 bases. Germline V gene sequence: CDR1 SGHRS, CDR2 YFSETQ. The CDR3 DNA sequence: TGCGCCAGCAGCTTGGGGTCTCTTGTAGATGAGCAGTTCTTC. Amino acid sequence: CASSLGSLVDEQFF.

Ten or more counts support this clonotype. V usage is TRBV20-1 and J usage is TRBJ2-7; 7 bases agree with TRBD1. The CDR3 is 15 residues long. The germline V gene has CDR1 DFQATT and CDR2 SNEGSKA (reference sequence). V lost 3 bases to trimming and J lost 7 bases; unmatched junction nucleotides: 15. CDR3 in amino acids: CSARRQGQGVREQYF. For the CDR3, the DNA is TGCAGTGCTAGGAGACAGGGTCAAGGGGTGAGGGAGCAGTACTTC.

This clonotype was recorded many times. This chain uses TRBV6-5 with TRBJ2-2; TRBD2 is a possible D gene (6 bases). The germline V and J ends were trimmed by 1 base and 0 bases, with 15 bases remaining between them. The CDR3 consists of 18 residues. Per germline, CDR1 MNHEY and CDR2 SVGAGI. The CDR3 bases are TGTGCCAGCAGTTACTTCGGAGCGGGTCAATCGAACACCGGGGAGCTGTTTTTT. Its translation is CASSYFGAGQSNTGELFF.

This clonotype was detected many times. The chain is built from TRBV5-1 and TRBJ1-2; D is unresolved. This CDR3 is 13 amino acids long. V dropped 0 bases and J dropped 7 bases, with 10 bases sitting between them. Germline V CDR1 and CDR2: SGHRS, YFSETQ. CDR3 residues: CASSLEGRSGYTF. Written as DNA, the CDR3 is TGCGCCAGCAGCTTGGAAGGTCGGAGTGGCTACACCTTC.

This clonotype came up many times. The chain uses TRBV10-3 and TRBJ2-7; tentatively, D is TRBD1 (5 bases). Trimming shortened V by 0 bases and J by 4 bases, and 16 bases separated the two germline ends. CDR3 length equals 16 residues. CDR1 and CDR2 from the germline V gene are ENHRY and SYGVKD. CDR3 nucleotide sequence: TGTGCCATCAGTGAGTCGACGGGCCAGGGATCATACGAGCAGTACTTC. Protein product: CAISESTGQGSYEQYF.

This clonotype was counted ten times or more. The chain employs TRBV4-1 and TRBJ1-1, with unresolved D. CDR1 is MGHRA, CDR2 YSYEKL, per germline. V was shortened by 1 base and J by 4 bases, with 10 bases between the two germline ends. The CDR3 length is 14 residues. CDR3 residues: CASSQGVGVTEAFF. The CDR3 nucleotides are TGCGCCAGCAGCCAAGGTGTTGGGGTCACTGAAGCTTTCTTT.

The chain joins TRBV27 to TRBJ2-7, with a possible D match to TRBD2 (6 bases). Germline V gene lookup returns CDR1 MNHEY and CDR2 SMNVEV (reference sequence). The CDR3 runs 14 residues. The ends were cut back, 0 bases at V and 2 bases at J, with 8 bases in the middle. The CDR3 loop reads CASSLSGGTYEQYF. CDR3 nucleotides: TGTGCCAGCAGTTTATCGGGGGGTACCTACGAGCAGTACTTC.

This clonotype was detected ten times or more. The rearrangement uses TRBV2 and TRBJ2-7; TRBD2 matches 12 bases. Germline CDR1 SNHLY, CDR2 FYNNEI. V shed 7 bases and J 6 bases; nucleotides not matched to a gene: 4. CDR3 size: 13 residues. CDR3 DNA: TGTGCCAGCAACCTAGCGGGAGGGCTCGAGCAGTACTTC. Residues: CASNLAGGLEQYF.

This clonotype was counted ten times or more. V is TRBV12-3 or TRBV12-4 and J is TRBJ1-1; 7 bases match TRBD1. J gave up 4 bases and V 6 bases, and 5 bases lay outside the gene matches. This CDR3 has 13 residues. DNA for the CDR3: TGTGCCAGCAGCCTACAGGGGTTCACTGAAGCTTTCTTT. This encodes CASSLQGFTEAFF.

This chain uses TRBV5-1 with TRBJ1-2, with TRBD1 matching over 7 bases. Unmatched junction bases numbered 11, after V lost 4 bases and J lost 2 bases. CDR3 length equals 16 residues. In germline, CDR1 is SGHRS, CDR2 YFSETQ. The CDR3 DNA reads TGCGCCAGCAGCCCCGGGACAGACATTACGAACTATGGCTACACCTTC. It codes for CASSPGTDITNYGYTF.

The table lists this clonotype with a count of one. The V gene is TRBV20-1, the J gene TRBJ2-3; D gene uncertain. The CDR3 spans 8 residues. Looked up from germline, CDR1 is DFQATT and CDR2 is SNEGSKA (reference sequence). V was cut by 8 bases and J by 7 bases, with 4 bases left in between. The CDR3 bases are TGCAGTCCACATACGCAGTATTTT. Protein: CSPHTQYF.

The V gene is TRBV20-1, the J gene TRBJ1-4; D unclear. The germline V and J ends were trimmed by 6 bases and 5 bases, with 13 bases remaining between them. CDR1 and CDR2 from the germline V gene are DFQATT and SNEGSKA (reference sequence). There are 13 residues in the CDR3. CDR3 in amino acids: CSAKDGKNEKLFF. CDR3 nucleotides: TGCAGTGCCAAGGACGGCAAGAATGAAAAACTGTTTTTT.

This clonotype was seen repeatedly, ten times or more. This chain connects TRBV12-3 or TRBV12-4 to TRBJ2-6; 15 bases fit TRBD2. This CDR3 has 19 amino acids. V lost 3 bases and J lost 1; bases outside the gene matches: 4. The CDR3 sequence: CASSFPGLAGGSGANVLTF. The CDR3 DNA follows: TGTGCCAGCAGTTTCCCGGGACTAGCGGGAGGTTCTGGGGCCAACGTCCTGACTTTC.

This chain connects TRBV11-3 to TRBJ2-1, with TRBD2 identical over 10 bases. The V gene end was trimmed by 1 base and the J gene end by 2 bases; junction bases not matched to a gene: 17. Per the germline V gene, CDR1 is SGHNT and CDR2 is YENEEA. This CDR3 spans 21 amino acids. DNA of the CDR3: TGTGCCAGCAGCTTAGTTCGCCTAGCGGGAGAATCGGTCCGCGCCTACAATGAGCAGTTCTTC. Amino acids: CASSLVRLAGESVRAYNEQFF.

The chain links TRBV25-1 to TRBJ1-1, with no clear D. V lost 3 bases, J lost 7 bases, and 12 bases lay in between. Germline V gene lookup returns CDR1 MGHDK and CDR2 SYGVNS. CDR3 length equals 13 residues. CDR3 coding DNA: TGTGCCAGCAGTGAGGTCTGGGCGCTTGAAGCTTTCTTT. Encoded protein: CASSEVWALEAFF.

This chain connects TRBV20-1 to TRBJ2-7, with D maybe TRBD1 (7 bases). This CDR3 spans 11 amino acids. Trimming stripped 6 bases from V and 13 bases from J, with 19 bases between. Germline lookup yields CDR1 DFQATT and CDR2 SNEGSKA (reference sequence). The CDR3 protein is CSAIDREVVYF. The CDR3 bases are TGCAGTGCAATAGACAGGGAGGTCGTCTACTTC.

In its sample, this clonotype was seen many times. CDR3 nucleotide sequence: TGTGCCAGCTCACCAACGGAGGGAGCGGTCAAAAACATTCAGTACTTC. Translating it yields CASSPTEGAVKNIQYF. The genes are TRBV18 and TRBJ2-4, with D perhaps TRBD2 (6 bases). CDR1 KGHSH and CDR2 LQKENI come from the germline V gene. The CDR3 loop spans 16 amino acids. The ends were cut back, 2 bases at V and 3 bases at J, with 14 bases in the middle.

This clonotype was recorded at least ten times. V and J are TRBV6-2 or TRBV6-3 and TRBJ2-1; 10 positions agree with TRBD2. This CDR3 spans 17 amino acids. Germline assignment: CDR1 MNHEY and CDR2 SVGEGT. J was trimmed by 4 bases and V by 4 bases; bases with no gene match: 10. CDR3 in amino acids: CASSSPLLAGGYNEQFF. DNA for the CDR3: TGTGCCAGCAGTTCCCCGTTATTAGCGGGAGGATACAATGAGCAGTTCTTC.

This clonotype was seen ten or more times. This CDR3 is CAGKSVSGSKVEQFF. The CDR3 coding sequence is TGTGCCGGGAAGAGCGTTAGCGGGAGTAAGGTGGAGCAGTTCTTC. The chain couples TRBV6-6 to TRBJ2-1; 9 nucleotides align to TRBD2. From germline, CDR1 is MNHNY and CDR2 SVGAGI (reference sequence). Trimming at V came to 11 bases and at J to 10 bases, leaving 18 bases not matched to a gene. The length of the CDR3 is 15 residues.

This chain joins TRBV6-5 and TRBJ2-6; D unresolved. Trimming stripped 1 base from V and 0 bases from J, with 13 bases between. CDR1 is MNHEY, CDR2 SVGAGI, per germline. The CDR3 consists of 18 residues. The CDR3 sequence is CASSYYGRRYSGANVLTF. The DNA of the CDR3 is TGTGCCAGCAGTTACTATGGCAGGCGCTACTCTGGGGCCAACGTCCTGACTTTC.

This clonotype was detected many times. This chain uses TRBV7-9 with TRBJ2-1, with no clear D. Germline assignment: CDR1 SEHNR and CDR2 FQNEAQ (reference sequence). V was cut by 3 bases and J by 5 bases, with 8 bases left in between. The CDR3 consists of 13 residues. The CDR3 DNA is TGTGCCAGCAGCTTCGAAAACCACAATGAGCAGTTCTTC. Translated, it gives CASSFENHNEQFF. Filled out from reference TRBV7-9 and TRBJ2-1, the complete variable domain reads DTGVSQNPRHKITKRGQNVTFRCDPISEHNRLYWYRQTLGQGPEFLTYFQNEAQLEKSRLLSDRFSAERPKGSFSTLEIQRTEQGDSAMYLCASSFENHNEQFFGPGTRLTVL.

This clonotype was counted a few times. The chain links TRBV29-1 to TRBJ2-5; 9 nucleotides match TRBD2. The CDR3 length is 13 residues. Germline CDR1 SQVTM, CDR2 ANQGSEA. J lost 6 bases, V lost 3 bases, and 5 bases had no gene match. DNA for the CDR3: TGCAGCGTTGAGGTAGCGGGAGCAAAGACCCAGTACTTC. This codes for CSVEVAGAKTQYF.

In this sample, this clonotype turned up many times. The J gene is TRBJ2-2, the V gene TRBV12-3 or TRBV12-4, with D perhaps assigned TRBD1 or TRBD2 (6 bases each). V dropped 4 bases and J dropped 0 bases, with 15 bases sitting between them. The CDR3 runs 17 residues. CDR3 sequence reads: CASSSFTGRSNTGELFF. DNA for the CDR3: TGTGCCAGCAGTTCCTTTACAGGGAGGTCGAACACCGGGGAGCTGTTTTTT.